The 21 T cell receptor beta chains below all came from one sample that was sequenced in a study of Ad26.COV2.S vaccination and SARS-CoV-2 variants. Treatment of the sample: about 20 received Ad26.COV2.S at low or high dose, single or two shots; about 5 received placebo; per-sample allocation not given. It was on day 63 after the first vaccine or placebo injection that samples were taken. Using immunoSEQ multiplex PCR, the repertoire was profiled, and TCRdb retains in-frame clones only, with some absent. The sample includes a few hundred thousand clones, 83% of them seen just once. Sequences were derived from peripheral blood, sampled in a trial of Ad26.COV2.S vaccine versus placebo. These receptors were taken from a person between 18 and 60 years old who received the Ad26.COV2.S COVID-19 vaccine or a placebo.

This clone turned up a few times. Distinct nucleotide sequences in the sample also encode this CDR3. The rearrangement uses TRBV28 and TRBJ2-1; D is perhaps TRBD2 (6 bases). The CDR3 runs 13 residues. Trimming pared 5 bases from V and 4 bases from J, leaving 9 bases between. Germline loops: CDR1 MDHEN, CDR2 SYDVKM. The CDR3 DNA sequence: TGTGCCAGCAGTACGGGAGCTTACAATGAGCAGTTCTTC. Residues: CASSTGAYNEQFF.

This rearrangement joins TRBV7-9 to TRBJ2-2, with 7 bases matching TRBD2. This CDR3 spans 16 amino acids. Germline CDR1 and CDR2: SEHNR and FQNEAQ (reference sequence). With 5 bases clipped from V and 4 bases from J, the junction kept 10 bases outside the gene matches. CDR3: CASSHAGVKGTGELFF. CDR3 in DNA: TGTGCCAGCAGCCACGCGGGGGTTAAGGGCACCGGGGAGCTGTTTTTT.

This rearrangement joins TRBV28 to TRBJ1-1; D possibly corresponds to TRBD1 (6 bases). From germline, CDR1 is MDHEN and CDR2 SYDVKM. CDR3 length: 13 amino acids. Trimming cost V 6 bases and J 5 bases, with 13 bases left between them. The CDR3 coding sequence is TGTGCCAGCAGGGAAGGGGGAGGGACTGAAGCTTTCTTT. Translating it yields CASREGGGTEAFF.

This sequence joins TRBV7-8 and TRBJ2-1; 9 bases are a match to TRBD2. This CDR3 is built from 16 residues. The germline V gene encodes CDR1 SGHVS and CDR2 FQNEAQ. V lost 4 bases, J lost 12 bases, and 16 bases stayed unmatched. In DNA, the CDR3 is TGTGCCAGCAGCTCCACCGGGAGCGGGGGGCTCCCCCGGCAGTTCTTC. Translated: CASSSTGSGGLPRQFF.

V usage is TRBV6-5 and J usage is TRBJ2-7; D possibly corresponds to TRBD1 (5 bases). V shed 7 bases and J shed 7 bases, with 14 bases lying between them. Germline lookup yields CDR1 MNHEY and CDR2 SVGAGI. This CDR3 is built from 12 residues. CDR3 nucleotide sequence: TGTGCCAGCAACCTACTGTCAGGGGAGCAGTACTTC. It encodes CASNLLSGEQYF.

The chain employs TRBV2 and TRBJ2-7; TRBD1 matches at 10 bases. This CDR3 is 13 amino acids long. After removal of 8 bases from V and 2 bases from J, the junction contained 3 bases not matched to a gene. The germline V gene encodes CDR1 SNHLY and CDR2 FYNNEI. CDR3 sequence reads: CASGTGVPYEQYF. CDR3 in DNA: TGTGCCAGCGGGACAGGGGTTCCCTACGAGCAGTACTTC.

Turning to this clone: At one boundary the junction diverges from the germline segment, which might be a read error. The DNA for the CDR3 is TGTGCCAGCAGACCCGGGACAGGGAACAACGGGGAGCTGTTTTTT. This gives the protein CASRPGTGNNGELFF. The chain joins TRBV7-6 to TRBJ2-2; TRBD1 matches 9 bases. The CDR3 has 15 residues. Germline-derived CDR1 and CDR2 are SGHVS and FNYEAQ.

The rearrangement joins TRBV5-5 to TRBJ1-2, with unresolved D. The CDR3 contains 16 residues. Trimming took off 3 bases at V and 3 bases at J, with 18 bases between the two ends. The germline V gene has CDR1 SGHKS and CDR2 YYEKEE (reference sequence). The CDR3 DNA follows: TGTGCCAGCAGCTCCCAATCAGCTGACCGTCACTATGGCTACACCTTC. Translating gives CASSSQSADRHYGYTF. Looking up the rest from reference TRBV5-5 and TRBJ1-2 gives the full variable domain: DAGVTQSPTHLIKTRGQQVTLRCSPISGHKSVSWYQQVLGQGPQFIFQYYEKEERGRGNFPDRFSARQFPNYSSELNVNALLLGDSALYLCASSSQSADRHYGYTFGSGTRLTVV.

The rearrangement links TRBV27 to TRBJ2-7; D is uncertain. Per germline, CDR1 MNHEY and CDR2 SMNVEV (reference sequence). The V end lost 4 bases, the J end lost 5 bases, and 6 bases lay between the germline ends. The CDR3 has 11 amino acids. CDR3 nucleotides: TGTGCCAGCAGTTACAGCCACGAGCAGTACTTC. Its translation: CASSYSHEQYF.

The chain links TRBV29-1 to TRBJ1-2; a weak D match, TRBD1 (5 bases). The CDR3 length is 11 residues. CDR1 and CDR2 (germline): SQVTM, ANQGSEA. The V and J ends lost 7 bases and 2 bases respectively, with 8 bases between them. The CDR3, as DNA: TGCAGCGCCCGGGACAACTATGGCTACACCTTC. It yields the protein CSARDNYGYTF. Full variable domain (rest looked up from reference TRBV29-1 and TRBJ1-2): SAVISQKPSRDICQRGTSLTIQCQVDSQVTMMFWYRQQPGQSLTLIATANQGSEATYESGFVIDKFPISRPNLTFSTLTVSNMSPEDSSIYLCSARDNYGYTFGSGTRLTVV.

The V and J genes are TRBV2 and TRBJ2-7, with 9 bases identical to TRBD1. V was pared by 10 bases and J by 5 bases, with 9 bases of the junction left unmatched. The germline V gene encodes CDR1 SNHLY and CDR2 FYNNEI. CDR3 size: 13 residues. This CDR3 is CANTQGAFHEQYF. CDR3 nucleotides: TGTGCCAACACACAGGGGGCGTTCCACGAGCAGTACTTC.

This chain uses TRBV27 with TRBJ2-5; TRBD2 is a possible D gene (5 bases). Germline lookup yields CDR1 MNHEY and CDR2 SMNVEV (reference sequence). V lost 5 bases and J 7 bases, leaving 17 bases between the germline ends. The CDR3 is 14 amino acids. DNA for the CDR3: TGTGCCAGCAGTCTTCGGACTGCCAAGGGGACCCAGTACTTC. Translated, it gives CASSLRTAKGTQYF.

The gene calls are TRBV29-1 and TRBJ1-2; D ambiguous. This CDR3 is 14 amino acids long. CDR1 is SQVTM and CDR2 is ANQGSEA in the germline V gene. Trimming took off 4 bases at V and 4 bases at J, with 16 bases between the two ends. The CDR3 loop is CSVVAPQKGYGYTF. The DNA for the CDR3 is TGCAGCGTTGTAGCCCCTCAAAAGGGCTATGGCTACACCTTC. Full variable domain (rest looked up from reference TRBV29-1 and TRBJ1-2): SAVISQKPSRDICQRGTSLTIQCQVDSQVTMMFWYRQQPGQSLTLIATANQGSEATYESGFVIDKFPISRPNLTFSTLTVSNMSPEDSSIYLCSVVAPQKGYGYTFGSGTRLTVV.

V usage is TRBV2 and J usage is TRBJ1-5, with D perhaps matching TRBD1 (5 bases). Between the trimmed V and J ends, which lost 3 bases and 2 bases, there was a span of 11 bases. Germline lookup yields CDR1 SNHLY and CDR2 FYNNEI. The CDR3 spans 15 residues. The CDR3 loop is CASSDRAQRNQPQHF. The CDR3 nucleotides are TGTGCCAGCAGTGACAGGGCACAACGCAATCAGCCCCAGCATTTT.

This clone was counted a single time. The V gene is TRBV21-1, the J gene TRBJ1-1. TRBV21-1 is deemed a pseudogene. The CDR3 is made up of 13 amino acids. The CDR3 coding sequence is TGTGCCAGCAGCAAAGGGTGCGAAACTGAAGCTTTCTTT. It encodes CASSKGCETEAFF.

The V call is TRBV2, the J call TRBJ2-2, with 11 bases identical to TRBD2. V lost 7 bases, J lost 5 bases, and 6 bases stayed unmatched. This CDR3 has 15 residues. Germline V gene lookup returns CDR1 SNHLY and CDR2 FYNNEI. CDR3 amino acids: CASTLAGGGTGELFF. CDR3 DNA: TGTGCCAGCACCCTAGCGGGAGGTGGTACCGGGGAGCTGTTTTTT.

This chain connects TRBV25-1 to TRBJ2-5; tentatively, D is TRBD1 (6 bases). V lost 1 base and J lost 1, with 10 bases in between. This CDR3 is built from 15 residues. CDR1 is MGHDK, CDR2 SYGVNS, per germline. The CDR3 region has the DNA TGTGCCAGCAGTGAATCAATGGACAGCCAAGAGACCCAGTACTTC. Its translation is CASSESMDSQETQYF.

The V gene is TRBV30, the J gene TRBJ1-2; unclear D gene. With 0 bases removed from V and 6 bases from J, the gap between germline ends came to 8 bases. This CDR3 is 12 amino acids long. Germline loops: CDR1 GTSNPN, CDR2 SVGIG (reference sequence). The CDR3 is CAWSVRSNGYTF. CDR3 coding DNA: TGTGCCTGGAGTGTACGAAGCAATGGCTACACCTTC.

V is TRBV11-2 and J is TRBJ2-3; the D is unclear. This CDR3 has 15 residues. Germline values: CDR1 SGHAT, CDR2 FQNNGV. V lost 0 bases to trimming and J lost 1 base, with 8 bases between them. This CDR3 is CASSLDPLGTDTQYF. CDR3 DNA: TGTGCCAGCAGCTTAGACCCCCTGGGCACAGATACGCAGTATTTT.

CDR3 amino acids: CASSQGVGNQPQHF. The CDR3 DNA sequence: TGTGCCAGCTCCCAAGGGGTGGGCAATCAGCCCCAGCATTTT. The rearrangement uses TRBV18 and TRBJ1-5; D perhaps matches TRBD1 (5 bases). This CDR3 has 14 amino acids. Germline V gene lookup returns CDR1 KGHSH and CDR2 LQKENI. Between the trimmed V and J ends, which lost 6 bases and 2 bases, there was a span of 11 bases. The full variable domain, rest sourced from reference TRBV18 and TRBJ1-5, is NAGVMQNPRHLVRRRGQEARLRCSPMKGHSHVYWYRQLPEEGLKFMVYLQKENIIDESGMPKERFSAEFPKEGPSILRIQQVVRGDSAAYFCASSQGVGNQPQHFGDGTRLSIL.

This clone was counted only a few times. The chain couples TRBV27 to TRBJ1-1; maybe TRBD1 (5 bases). V lost 3 bases and J lost 6, with 14 bases in between. This CDR3 region has 14 residues. Germline V gene data show CDR1 as MNHEY and CDR2 as SMNVEV (reference sequence). The CDR3 sequence is CASSFGARTAEAFF. In DNA form, the CDR3 reads TGTGCCAGCAGTTTTGGGGCCCGGACCGCTGAAGCTTTCTTT.